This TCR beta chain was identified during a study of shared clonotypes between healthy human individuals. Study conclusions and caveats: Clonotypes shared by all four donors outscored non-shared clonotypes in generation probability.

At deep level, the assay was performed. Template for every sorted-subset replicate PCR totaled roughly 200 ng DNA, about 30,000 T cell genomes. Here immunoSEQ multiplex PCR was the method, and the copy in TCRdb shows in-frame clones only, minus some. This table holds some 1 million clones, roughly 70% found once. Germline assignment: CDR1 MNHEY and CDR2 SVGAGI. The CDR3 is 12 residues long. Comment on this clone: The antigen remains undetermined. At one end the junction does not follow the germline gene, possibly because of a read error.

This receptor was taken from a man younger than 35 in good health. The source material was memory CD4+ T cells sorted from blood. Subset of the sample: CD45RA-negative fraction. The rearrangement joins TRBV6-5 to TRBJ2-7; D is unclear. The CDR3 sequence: CATSATSSEQYF. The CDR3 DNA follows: TGTGCTACCAGCGCAACCTCCTCCGAGCAGTACTTC.